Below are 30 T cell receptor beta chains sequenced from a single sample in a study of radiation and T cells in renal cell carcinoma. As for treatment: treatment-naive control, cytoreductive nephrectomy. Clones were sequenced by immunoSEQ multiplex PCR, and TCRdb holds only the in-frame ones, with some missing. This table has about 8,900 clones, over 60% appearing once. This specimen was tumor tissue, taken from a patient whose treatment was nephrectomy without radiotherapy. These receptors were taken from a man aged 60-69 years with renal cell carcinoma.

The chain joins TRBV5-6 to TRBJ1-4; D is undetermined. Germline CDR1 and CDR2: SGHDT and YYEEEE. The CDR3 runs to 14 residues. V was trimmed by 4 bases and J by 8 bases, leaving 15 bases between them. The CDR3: CASSGPDWGEKLFF. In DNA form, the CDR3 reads TGTGCCAGCAGCGGGCCAGATTGGGGAGAAAAACTGTTTTTT.

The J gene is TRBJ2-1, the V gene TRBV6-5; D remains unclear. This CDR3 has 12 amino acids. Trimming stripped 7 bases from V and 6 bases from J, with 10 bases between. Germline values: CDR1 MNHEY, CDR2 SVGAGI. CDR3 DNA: TGTGCCAGCATGCATTTGGGCAATGAGCAGTTCTTC. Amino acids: CASMHLGNEQFF.

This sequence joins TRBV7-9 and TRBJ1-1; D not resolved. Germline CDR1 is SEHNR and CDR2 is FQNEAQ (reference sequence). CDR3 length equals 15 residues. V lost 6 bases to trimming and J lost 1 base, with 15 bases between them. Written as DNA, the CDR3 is TGTGCCAGCAGAGGCCAGTCGGTATCGAACACTGAAGCTTTCTTT. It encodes CASRGQSVSNTEAFF.

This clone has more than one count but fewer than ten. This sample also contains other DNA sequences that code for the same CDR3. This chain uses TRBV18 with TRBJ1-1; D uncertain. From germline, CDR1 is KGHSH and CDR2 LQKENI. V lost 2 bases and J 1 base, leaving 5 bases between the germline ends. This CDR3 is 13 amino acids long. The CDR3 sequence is CASSPGQNTEAFF. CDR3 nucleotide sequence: TGTGCCAGCTCACCAGGGCAGAACACTGAAGCTTTCTTT.

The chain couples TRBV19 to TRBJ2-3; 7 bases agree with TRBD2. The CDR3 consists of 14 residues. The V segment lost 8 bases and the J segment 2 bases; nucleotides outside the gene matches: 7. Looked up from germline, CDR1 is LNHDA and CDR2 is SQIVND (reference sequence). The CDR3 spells CASRTRGVTDTQYF. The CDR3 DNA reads TGTGCCAGTCGGACTAGAGGGGTCACAGATACGCAGTATTTT.

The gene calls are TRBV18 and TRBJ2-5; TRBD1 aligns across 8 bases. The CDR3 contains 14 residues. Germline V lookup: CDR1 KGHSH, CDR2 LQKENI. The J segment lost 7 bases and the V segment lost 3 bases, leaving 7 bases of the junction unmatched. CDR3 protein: CASSPSGQGATQYF. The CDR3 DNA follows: TGTGCCAGCTCACCTTCAGGACAGGGTGCGACCCAGTACTTC.

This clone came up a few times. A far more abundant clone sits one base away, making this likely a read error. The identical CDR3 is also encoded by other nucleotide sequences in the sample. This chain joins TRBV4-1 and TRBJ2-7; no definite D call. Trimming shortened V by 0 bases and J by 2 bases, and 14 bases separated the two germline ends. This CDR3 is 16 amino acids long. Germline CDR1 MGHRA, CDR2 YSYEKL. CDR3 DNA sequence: TGCGCCAGCAGCCAAGACCCGGATGGTGGGGCCTACGAGCAGTACTTC. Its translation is CASSQDPDGGAYEQYF.

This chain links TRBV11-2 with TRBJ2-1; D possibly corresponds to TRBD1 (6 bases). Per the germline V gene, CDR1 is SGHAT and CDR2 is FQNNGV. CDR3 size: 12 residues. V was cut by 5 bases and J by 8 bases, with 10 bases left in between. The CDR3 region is CASSQQGYEQFF. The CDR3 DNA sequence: TGTGCCAGCAGCCAACAGGGCTATGAGCAGTTCTTC.

The CDR3 spells CASSSFGWNSGANVLTF. The CDR3 bases are TGTGCCAGCAGCTCCTTCGGGTGGAACTCTGGGGCCAACGTCCTGACTTTC. This rearrangement joins TRBV5-5 to TRBJ2-6, with D uncertain. Germline V gene data show CDR1 as SGHKS and CDR2 as YYEKEE (reference sequence). This CDR3 is 17 amino acids long. V was pared by 3 bases and J by 0 bases, with 13 bases between.

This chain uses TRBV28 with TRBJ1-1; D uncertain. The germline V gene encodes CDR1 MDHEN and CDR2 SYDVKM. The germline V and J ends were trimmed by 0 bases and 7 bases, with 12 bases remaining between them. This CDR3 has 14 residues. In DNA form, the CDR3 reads TGTGCCAGCAGTTTATGGGGGAACGGCCGTGAAGCTTTCTTT. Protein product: CASSLWGNGREAFF.

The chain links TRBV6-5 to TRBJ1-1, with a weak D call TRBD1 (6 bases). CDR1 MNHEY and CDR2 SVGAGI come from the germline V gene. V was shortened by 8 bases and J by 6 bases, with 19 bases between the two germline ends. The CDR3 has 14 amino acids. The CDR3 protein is CASVRGRGVAEAFF. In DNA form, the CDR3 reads TGTGCCAGCGTCAGGGGCCGGGGAGTGGCTGAAGCTTTCTTT.

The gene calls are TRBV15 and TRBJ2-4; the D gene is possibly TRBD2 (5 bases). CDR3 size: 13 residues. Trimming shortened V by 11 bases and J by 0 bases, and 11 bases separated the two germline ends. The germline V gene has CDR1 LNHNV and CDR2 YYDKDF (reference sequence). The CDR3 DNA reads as TGTGCCTCCTCCCGGGGAGCCAAAAACATTCAGTACTTC. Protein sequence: CASSRGAKNIQYF.

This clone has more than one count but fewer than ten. DNA for the CDR3: TGTGCCAGCAGCTTAGATGGGACAGGGGGCAATGAGCAGTTCTTC. Protein: CASSLDGTGGNEQFF. The J gene is TRBJ2-1, the V gene TRBV7-3; 11 nucleotides line up with TRBD1. This CDR3 has 15 amino acids. Germline assignment: CDR1 SGHTA and CDR2 FQGTGA. The V and J ends lost 2 bases and 6 bases, in that order; junction bases with no gene match: 3.

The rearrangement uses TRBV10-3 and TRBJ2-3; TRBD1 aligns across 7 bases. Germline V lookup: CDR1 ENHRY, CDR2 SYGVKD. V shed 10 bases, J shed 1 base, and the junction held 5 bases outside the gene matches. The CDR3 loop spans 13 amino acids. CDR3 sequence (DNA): TGTGCCAGCAAAACAGGGGGCACAGATACGCAGTATTTT. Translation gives CASKTGGTDTQYF.

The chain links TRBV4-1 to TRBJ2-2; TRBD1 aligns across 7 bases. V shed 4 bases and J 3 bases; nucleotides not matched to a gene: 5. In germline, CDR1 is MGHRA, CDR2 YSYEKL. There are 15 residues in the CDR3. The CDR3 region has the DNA TGCGCCAGCAGCCCTGGACAGGAGCACACCGGGGAGCTGTTTTTT. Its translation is CASSPGQEHTGELFF.

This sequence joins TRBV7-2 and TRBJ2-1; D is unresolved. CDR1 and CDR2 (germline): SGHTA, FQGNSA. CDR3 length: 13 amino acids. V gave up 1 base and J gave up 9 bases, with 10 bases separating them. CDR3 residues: CASSLEGSGEQFF. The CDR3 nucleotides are TGTGCCAGCAGCTTAGAGGGATCCGGTGAGCAGTTCTTC.

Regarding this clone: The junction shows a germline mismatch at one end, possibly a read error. CDR3 amino acids: CASSVDNQPTGCF. CDR3 nucleotides: TGTGCCAGCTCGGTAGATAATCAGCCTACAGGATGTTTT. The V and J genes are TRBV2 and TRBJ1-5, with D tentatively TRBD1 (5 bases). CDR1 and CDR2 (germline): SNHLY, FYNNEI. This CDR3 comprises 13 residues. Full variable domain (outside the CDR3, taken from reference TRBV2 and TRBJ1-5): EPEVTQTPSHQVTQMGQEVILRCVPISNHLYFYWYRQILGQKVEFLVSFYNNEISEKSEIFDDQFSVERPDGSNFTLKIRSTKLEDSAMYFCASSVDNQPTGCFGDGTRLSIL.

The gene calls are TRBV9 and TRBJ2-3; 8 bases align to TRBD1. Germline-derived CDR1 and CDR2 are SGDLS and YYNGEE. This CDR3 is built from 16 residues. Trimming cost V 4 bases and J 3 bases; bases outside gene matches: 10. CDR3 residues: CASSLSRDRTTDTQYF. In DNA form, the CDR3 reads TGTGCCAGCAGCCTTAGCAGGGACAGGACGACAGATACGCAGTATTTT.

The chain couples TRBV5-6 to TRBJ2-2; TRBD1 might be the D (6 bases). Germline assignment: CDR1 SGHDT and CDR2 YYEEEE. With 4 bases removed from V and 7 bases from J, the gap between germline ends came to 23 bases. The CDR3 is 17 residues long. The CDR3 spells CASSEKIGTTVGGELFF. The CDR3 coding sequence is TGTGCCAGCAGCGAAAAAATTGGGACAACGGTGGGCGGGGAGCTGTTTTTT.

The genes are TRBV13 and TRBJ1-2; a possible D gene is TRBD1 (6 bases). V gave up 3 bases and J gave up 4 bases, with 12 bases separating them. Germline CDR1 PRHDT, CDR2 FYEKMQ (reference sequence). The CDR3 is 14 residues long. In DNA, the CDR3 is TGTGCCAGCAGCTTGCGGGGGCTCGTCTATGGCTACACCTTC. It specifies CASSLRGLVYGYTF.

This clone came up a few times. For the CDR3, the DNA is TGCGCCAGCAGCCCTTCGACAGCCATGAACACTGAAGCTTTCTTT. Its protein product is CASSPSTAMNTEAFF. This sequence joins TRBV5-1 and TRBJ1-1; TRBD1 might be the D (5 bases). V dropped 4 bases and J dropped 0 bases, with 13 bases sitting between them. The CDR3 has 15 amino acids. The germline V gene encodes CDR1 SGHRS and CDR2 YFSETQ.

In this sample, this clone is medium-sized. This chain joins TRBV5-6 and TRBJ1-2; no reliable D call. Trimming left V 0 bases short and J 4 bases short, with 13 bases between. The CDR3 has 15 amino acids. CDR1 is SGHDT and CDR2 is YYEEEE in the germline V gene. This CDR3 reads CASSLEQAEGYGYTF. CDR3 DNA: TGTGCCAGCAGCTTGGAGCAGGCCGAAGGCTATGGCTACACCTTC.

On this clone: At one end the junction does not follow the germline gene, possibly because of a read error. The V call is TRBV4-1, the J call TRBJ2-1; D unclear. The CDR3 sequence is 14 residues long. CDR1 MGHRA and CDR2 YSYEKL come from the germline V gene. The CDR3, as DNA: TGCGCCAGCAGCCAGGGAATCTCCTCCAATGAGCAGTTCTTC. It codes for CASSQGISSNEQFF.

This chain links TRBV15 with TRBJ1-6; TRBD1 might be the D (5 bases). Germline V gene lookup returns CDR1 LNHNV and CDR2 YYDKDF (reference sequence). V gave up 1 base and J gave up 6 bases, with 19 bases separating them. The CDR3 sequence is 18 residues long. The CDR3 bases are TGTGCCACCAGCAGAGTGAGGAGCGGGGGAAGTAGTAATTCACCCCTCCACTTT. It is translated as CATSRVRSGGSSNSPLHF.

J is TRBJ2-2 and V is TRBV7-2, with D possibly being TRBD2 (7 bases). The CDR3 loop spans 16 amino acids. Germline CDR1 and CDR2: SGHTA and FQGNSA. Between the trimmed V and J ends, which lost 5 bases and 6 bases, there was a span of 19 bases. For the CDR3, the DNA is TGTGCCAGCAGCATGACCCGGGCGGGGGCGGCCGGGGAGCTGTTTTTT. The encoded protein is CASSMTRAGAAGELFF.

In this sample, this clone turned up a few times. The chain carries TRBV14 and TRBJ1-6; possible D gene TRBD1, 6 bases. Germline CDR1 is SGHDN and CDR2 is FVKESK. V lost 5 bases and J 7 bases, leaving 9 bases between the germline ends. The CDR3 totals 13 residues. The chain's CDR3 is CASSFTGNSPLHF. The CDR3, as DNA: TGTGCCAGCAGCTTTACAGGGAATTCACCCCTCCACTTT.

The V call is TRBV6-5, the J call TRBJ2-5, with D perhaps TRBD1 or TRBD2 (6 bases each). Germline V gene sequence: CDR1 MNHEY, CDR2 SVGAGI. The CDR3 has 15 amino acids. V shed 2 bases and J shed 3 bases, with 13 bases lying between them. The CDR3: CASSYQGRDEETQYF. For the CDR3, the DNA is TGTGCCAGCAGTTACCAGGGGCGGGACGAAGAGACCCAGTACTTC.

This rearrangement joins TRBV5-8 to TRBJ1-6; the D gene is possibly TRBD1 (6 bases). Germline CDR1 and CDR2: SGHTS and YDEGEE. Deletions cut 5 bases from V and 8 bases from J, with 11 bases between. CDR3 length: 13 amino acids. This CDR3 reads CASRRGWDSPLHF. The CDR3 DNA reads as TGTGCCAGCAGAAGGGGGTGGGATTCACCCCTCCACTTT.

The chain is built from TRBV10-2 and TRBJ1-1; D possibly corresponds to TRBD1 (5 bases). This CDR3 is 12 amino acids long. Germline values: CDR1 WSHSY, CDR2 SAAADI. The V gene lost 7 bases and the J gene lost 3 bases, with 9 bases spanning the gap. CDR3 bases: TGCGCCAGCAAGTCAGGGTACACTGAAGCTTTCTTT. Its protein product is CASKSGYTEAFF.

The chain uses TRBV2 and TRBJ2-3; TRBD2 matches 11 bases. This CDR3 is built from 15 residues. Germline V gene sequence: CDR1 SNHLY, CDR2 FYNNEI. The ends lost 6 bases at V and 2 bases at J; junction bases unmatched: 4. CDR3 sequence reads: CASSTSGGSTDTQYF. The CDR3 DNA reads TGTGCCAGCAGCACTAGCGGGGGATCCACAGATACGCAGTATTTT.